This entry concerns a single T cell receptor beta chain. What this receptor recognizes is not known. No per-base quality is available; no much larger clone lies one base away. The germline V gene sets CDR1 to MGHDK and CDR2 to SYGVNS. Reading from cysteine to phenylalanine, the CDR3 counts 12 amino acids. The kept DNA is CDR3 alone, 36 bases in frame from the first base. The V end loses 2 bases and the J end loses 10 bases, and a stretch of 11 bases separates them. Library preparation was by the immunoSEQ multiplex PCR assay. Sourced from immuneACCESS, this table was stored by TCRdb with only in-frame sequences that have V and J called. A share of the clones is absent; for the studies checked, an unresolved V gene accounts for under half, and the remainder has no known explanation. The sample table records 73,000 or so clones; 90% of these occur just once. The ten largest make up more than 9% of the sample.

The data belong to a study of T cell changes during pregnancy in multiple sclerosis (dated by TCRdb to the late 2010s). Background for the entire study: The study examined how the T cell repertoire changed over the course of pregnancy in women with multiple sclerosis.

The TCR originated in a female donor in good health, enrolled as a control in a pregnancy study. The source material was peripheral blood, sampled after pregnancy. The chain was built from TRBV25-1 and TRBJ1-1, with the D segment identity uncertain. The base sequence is TGTGCCAGCAGTGAAGAGGGTTTCGGAGCTTTCTTT. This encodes CASSEEGFGAFF.